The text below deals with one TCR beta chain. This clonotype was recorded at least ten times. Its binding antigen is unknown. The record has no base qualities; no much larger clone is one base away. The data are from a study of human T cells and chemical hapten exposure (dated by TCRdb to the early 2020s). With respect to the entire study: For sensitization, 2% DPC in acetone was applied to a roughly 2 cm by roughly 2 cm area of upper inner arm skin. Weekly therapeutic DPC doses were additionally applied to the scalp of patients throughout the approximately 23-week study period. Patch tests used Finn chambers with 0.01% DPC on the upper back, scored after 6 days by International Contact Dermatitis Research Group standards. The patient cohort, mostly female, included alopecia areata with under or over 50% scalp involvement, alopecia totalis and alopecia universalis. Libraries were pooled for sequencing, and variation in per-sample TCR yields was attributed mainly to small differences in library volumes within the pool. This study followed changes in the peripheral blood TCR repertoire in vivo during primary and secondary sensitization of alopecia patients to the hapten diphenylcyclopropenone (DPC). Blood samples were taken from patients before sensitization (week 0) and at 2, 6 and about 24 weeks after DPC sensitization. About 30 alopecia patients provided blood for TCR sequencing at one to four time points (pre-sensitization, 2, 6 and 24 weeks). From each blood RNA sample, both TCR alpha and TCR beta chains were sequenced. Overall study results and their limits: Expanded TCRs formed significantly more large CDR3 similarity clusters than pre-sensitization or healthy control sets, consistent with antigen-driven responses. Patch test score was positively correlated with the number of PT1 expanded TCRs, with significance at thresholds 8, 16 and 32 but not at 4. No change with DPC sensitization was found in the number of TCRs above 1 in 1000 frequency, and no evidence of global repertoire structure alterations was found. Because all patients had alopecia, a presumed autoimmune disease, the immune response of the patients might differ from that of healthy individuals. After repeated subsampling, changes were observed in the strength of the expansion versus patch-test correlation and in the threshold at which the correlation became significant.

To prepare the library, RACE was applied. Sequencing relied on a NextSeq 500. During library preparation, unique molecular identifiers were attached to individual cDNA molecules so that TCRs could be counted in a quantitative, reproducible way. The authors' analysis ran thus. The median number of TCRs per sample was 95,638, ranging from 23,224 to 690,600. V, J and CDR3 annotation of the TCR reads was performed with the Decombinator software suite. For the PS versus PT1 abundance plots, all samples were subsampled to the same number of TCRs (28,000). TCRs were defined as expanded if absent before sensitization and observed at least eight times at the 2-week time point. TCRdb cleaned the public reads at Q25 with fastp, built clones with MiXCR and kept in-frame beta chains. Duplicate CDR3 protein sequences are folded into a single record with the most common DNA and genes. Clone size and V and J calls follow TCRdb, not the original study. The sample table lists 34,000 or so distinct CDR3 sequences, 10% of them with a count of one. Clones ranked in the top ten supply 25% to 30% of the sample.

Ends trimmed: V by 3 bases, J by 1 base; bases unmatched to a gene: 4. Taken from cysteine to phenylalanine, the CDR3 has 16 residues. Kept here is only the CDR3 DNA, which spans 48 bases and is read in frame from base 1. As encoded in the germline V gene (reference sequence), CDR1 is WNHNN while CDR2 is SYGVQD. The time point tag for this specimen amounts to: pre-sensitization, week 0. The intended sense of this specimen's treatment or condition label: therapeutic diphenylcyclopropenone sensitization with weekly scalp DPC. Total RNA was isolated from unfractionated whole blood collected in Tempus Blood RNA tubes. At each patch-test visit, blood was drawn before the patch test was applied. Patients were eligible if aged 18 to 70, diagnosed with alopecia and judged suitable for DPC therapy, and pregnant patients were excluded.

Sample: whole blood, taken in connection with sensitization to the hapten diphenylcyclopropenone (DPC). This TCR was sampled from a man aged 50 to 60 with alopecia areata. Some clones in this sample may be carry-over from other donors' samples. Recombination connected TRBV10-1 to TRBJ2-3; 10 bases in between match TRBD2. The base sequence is TGCGCCAGCAGTGAAACTAGCGGGACGGGCACAGATACGCAGTATTTT. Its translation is CASSETSGTGTDTQYF.